Each of the 13 T cell receptor beta chains below was sequenced from the same sample in a study of T cell responses to AZD1222 COVID-19 vaccine. Assay used: immunoSEQ multiplex PCR; TCRdb lists only in-frame clones, some missing. The table shows 200,000 to 250,000 clones, with around 94% occurring only once. This material consisted of peripheral blood, taken 28 days after the second dose of the MenACWY control vaccine. These receptors were taken from an adult who received the MenACWY meningococcal vaccine as a control.

The chain joins TRBV2 to TRBJ1-2; tentatively, D is TRBD1 (5 bases). The germline V gene encodes CDR1 SNHLY and CDR2 FYNNEI. CDR3 size: 14 residues. Trimming shortened V by 7 bases and J by 3 bases, and 15 bases separated the two germline ends. DNA for the CDR3: TGTGCCAGCACCCCGGGGGGGGATCACTATGGCTACACCTTC. This gives the protein CASTPGGDHYGYTF. Filled out from reference TRBV2 and TRBJ1-2, the complete variable domain reads EPEVTQTPSHQVTQMGQEVILRCVPISNHLYFYWYRQILGQKVEFLVSFYNNEISEKSEIFDDQFSVERPDGSNFTLKIRSTKLEDSAMYFCASTPGGDHYGYTFGSGTRLTVV.

This clone was recorded only once. The chain is built from TRBV28 and TRBJ1-1; weak D call: TRBD1 (6 bases). Looked up from germline, CDR1 is MDHEN and CDR2 is SYDVKM. V dropped 3 bases and J dropped 4 bases, with 12 bases sitting between them. The CDR3 has 14 amino acids. The CDR3 region is CASSLPLTGTEAFF. DNA for the CDR3: TGTGCCAGCAGTTTGCCTCTGACAGGCACTGAAGCTTTCTTT.

The chain combines TRBV5-1 with TRBJ1-2; 12 nucleotides agree with TRBD1. From germline, CDR1 is SGHRS and CDR2 YFSETQ. V gave up 4 bases and J gave up 8 bases; unmatched junction bases: 6. The CDR3 loop spans 14 amino acids. The CDR3 reads CASSPGGQGAGYTF. CDR3 nucleotide sequence: TGCGCCAGCAGCCCGGGGGGACAGGGGGCCGGCTACACCTTC.

The chain employs TRBV5-1 and TRBJ1-1; no firm D call. Per the germline V gene, CDR1 is SGHRS and CDR2 is YFSETQ. Deletions cut 2 bases from V and 3 bases from J, with 11 bases between. The CDR3 contains 14 residues. CDR3 amino acids: CASSLTGRDTEAFF. The CDR3 nucleotides are TGCGCCAGCAGCTTAACGGGCCGGGACACTGAAGCTTTCTTT.

This CDR3 reads CASSDFSNEQFF. As DNA, the CDR3 is TGTGCCAGCTCGGACTTTTCCAATGAGCAGTTCTTC. The chain joins TRBV7-2 to TRBJ2-1, with a weak D call TRBD2 (5 bases). The CDR3 sequence is 12 residues long. Trimming pared 8 bases from V and 6 bases from J, leaving 11 bases between. Per germline, CDR1 SGHTA and CDR2 FQGNSA.

The chain links TRBV9 to TRBJ1-5, with no clear D. This CDR3 spans 15 amino acids. Looked up from germline, CDR1 is SGDLS and CDR2 is YYNGEE. V was clipped by 10 bases and J by 0 bases, with 17 bases between them. CDR3 sequence: CASSAGGYSNQPQHF. The CDR3 region has the DNA TGTGCCTCCAGCGCGGGAGGCTATAGCAATCAGCCCCAGCATTTT.

This clone turned up a few times. The genes are TRBV21-1 and TRBJ1-3; TRBD1 is the table's D call, not checked against the DNA. TRBV21-1 is a recognized pseudogene. The CDR3 loop spans 16 amino acids. Here the CDR3 DNA reads TGTGCCAGCAGCCCTCAACAGGTACTACCTGGAAACACCATATATTTT. Translation gives CASSPQQVLPGNTIYF.

V and J are TRBV5-1 and TRBJ2-1; TRBD2 aligns across 11 bases. V lost 5 bases and J lost 2; bases outside the gene matches: 3. CDR3 length equals 15 residues. CDR1 is SGHRS, CDR2 YFSETQ, per germline. The CDR3 DNA reads TGCGCCAGCAGGGAGACTAGCGGGGCCTACAATGAGCAGTTCTTC. Translation gives CASRETSGAYNEQFF.

The chain combines TRBV7-3 with TRBJ2-3; TRBD1 agrees at 9 bases. Germline-derived CDR1 and CDR2 are SGHTA and FQGTGA. The CDR3 consists of 15 residues. V dropped 5 bases and J dropped 2; count of bases not matched to a gene: 5. The CDR3 DNA follows: TGTGCCAGCAGCCCGGGACAGGGAAACACAGATACGCAGTATTTT. This codes for CASSPGQGNTDTQYF.

The V call is TRBV18, the J call TRBJ1-5; 7 bases are shared with TRBD1. Trimming removed 3 bases from V and 7 bases from J; junction bases left unmatched: 6. Germline CDR1 is KGHSH and CDR2 is LQKENI. This CDR3 is built from 14 residues. CDR3 in amino acids: CASSPTGVDQPQHF. The CDR3 DNA follows: TGTGCCAGCTCACCTACAGGGGTGGACCAGCCCCAGCATTTT.

The rearrangement uses TRBV6-6 and TRBJ1-1, with a weak D call TRBD1 (5 bases). Trimming took off 8 bases at V and 3 bases at J, with 13 bases between the two ends. The CDR3 is made up of 13 amino acids. Germline V gives CDR1 MNHNY, CDR2 SVGAGI (reference sequence). The CDR3 DNA reads as TGTGCCAGCGTTAAGAGGGGTTACACTGAAGCTTTCTTT. Its translation is CASVKRGYTEAFF.

The chain uses TRBV7-9 and TRBJ2-1; D uncertain. V dropped 3 bases and J dropped 7 bases, with 10 bases sitting between them. The germline V gene has CDR1 SEHNR and CDR2 FQNEAQ (reference sequence). The CDR3 loop spans 13 amino acids. Here the CDR3 DNA reads TGTGCCAGCAGCTTCGCTGTGTGGAATGAGCAGTTCTTC. Its translation is CASSFAVWNEQFF.

The chain has TRBV28 and TRBJ1-4; D is perhaps TRBD1 (6 bases). There are 14 residues in the CDR3. Trimming removed 5 bases from V and 5 bases from J, with 12 bases in between. From germline, CDR1 is MDHEN and CDR2 SYDVKM. This CDR3 is CASSPSGGNEKLFF. The CDR3 DNA follows: TGTGCCAGCAGTCCTTCTGGGGGCAATGAAAAACTGTTTTTT.